What follows is one T cell receptor beta chain and its context. Assay: immunoSEQ multiplex PCR; the TCRdb copy retains only in-frame clones and omits some. Of some 1.5 million clones listed, over 95% are singletons. The data stem from a study of shared clonotypes between healthy human individuals. CDR1 KGHSH and CDR2 LQKENI come from the germline V gene. Deletions cut 1 base from V and 1 base from J, with 13 bases between. The CDR3 length is 17 residues. Healthy and HIV-negative, the adult donors had no recent acute infections or vaccinations. Memory CD4+ cells were the fraction left after CD45RA+ naive selection.

The chain combines TRBV18 with TRBJ1-4, with D unresolved. The sequence derives from a young man in good health. The sequencing input was naive CD4+ T cells sorted from blood. The subset is: CD45RA+ positively selected. Here the CDR3 DNA reads TGTGCCAGCTCACCACGCAATTCCCGGGGAACTAATGAAAAACTGTTTTTT. It translates to CASSPRNSRGTNEKLFF.